Listed here are 24 T cell receptor beta chains from one sample, sequenced in a study of Ad26.COV2.S vaccination and SARS-CoV-2 variants. Described treatment: roughly 18 received Ad26.COV2.S at low or high dose, single or two shots; about 5 received placebo; per-sample allocation not given. Sampling happened 63 days after the first vaccine or placebo injection. The table came from immunoSEQ multiplex PCR; TCRdb's copy has only in-frame clones and leaves some out. The sample comprises around 400,000 clones, 90% of which are singletons, and approximately 12% rests with the top ten. The specimen was peripheral blood, collected in a trial of Ad26.COV2.S vaccine versus placebo. Every receptor here comes from a person between 18 and 59 years old who received the Ad26.COV2.S COVID-19 vaccine or a placebo.

V is TRBV30 and J is TRBJ2-7; TRBD2 is a possible D gene (5 bases). Germline V lookup: CDR1 GTSNPN, CDR2 SVGIG (reference sequence). The CDR3 has 14 residues. V lost 5 bases and J lost 4, with 18 bases in between. The CDR3 region is CAWGRTGRRYEQYF. CDR3 DNA: TGTGCCTGGGGCCGGACGGGCAGGAGGTACGAGCAGTACTTC.

The chain carries TRBV29-1 and TRBJ2-1; the match to TRBD2 covers 10 bases. This CDR3 has 16 amino acids. Unmatched junction bases numbered 13, after V lost 2 bases and J lost 9 bases. CDR1 and CDR2 (germline): SQVTM, ANQGSEA. The CDR3 DNA is TGCAGCGTTGAAAAGATTGGGACTAGCGCGTTTAGTGAGCAGTTCTTC. Translation: CSVEKIGTSAFSEQFF.

On this clone: Other nucleotide sequences from this sample produce the same CDR3. The rearrangement uses TRBV7-2 and TRBJ2-6; D remains ambiguous. CDR3 size: 15 residues. Trimming left V 1 base short and J 2 bases short, with 6 bases between. Looked up from germline, CDR1 is SGHTA and CDR2 is FQGNSA. This CDR3 reads CASSLGGTGANVLTF. The CDR3 coding sequence is TGTGCCAGCAGCTTAGGTGGGACTGGGGCCAACGTCCTGACTTTC.

The rearrangement links TRBV4-2 to TRBJ1-1, with D unresolved. CDR3 length: 14 residues. V shed 1 base and J shed 2 bases, with 8 bases lying between them. Germline CDR1 and CDR2: LGHNA and YNFKEQ. The CDR3 region has the DNA TGTGCCAGCAGCCAAGTCGGTGTAAACACTGAAGCTTTCTTT. It encodes CASSQVGVNTEAFF.

This clone was detected once. This chain uses TRBV18 with TRBJ2-7; possible D gene TRBD1, 6 bases. Germline V gives CDR1 KGHSH, CDR2 LQKENI. Between the trimmed V and J ends, which lost 5 bases and 2 bases, there was a span of 13 bases. This CDR3 has 14 residues. The CDR3 sequence: CASSAPDRPYEQYF. CDR3 coding DNA: TGTGCCAGCTCAGCCCCGGACAGACCCTACGAGCAGTACTTC. Variable domain in full (rest from reference TRBV18 and TRBJ2-7): NAGVMQNPRHLVRRRGQEARLRCSPMKGHSHVYWYRQLPEEGLKFMVYLQKENIIDESGMPKERFSAEFPKEGPSILRIQQVVRGDSAAYFCASSAPDRPYEQYFGPGTRLTVT.

This chain connects TRBV19 to TRBJ2-7; 11 nucleotides match TRBD1. V was pared by 3 bases and J by 6 bases, with 4 bases of the junction left unmatched. The CDR3 extends over 14 amino acids. Germline values: CDR1 LNHDA, CDR2 SQIVND (reference sequence). The CDR3 DNA reads TGTGCCAGTAGTATCTCCGGGACAGGGGGCGAGCAGTACTTC. As protein: CASSISGTGGEQYF.

V is TRBV3-1 (or the pseudogene TRBV3-2) and J is TRBJ2-3; 13 bases agree with TRBD2. The CDR3 is made up of 16 amino acids. Germline V gene data show CDR1 as LGHDT and CDR2 as YNNKEL (reference sequence). V shed 2 bases, J shed 4 bases, and the junction held 3 bases outside the gene matches. CDR3 residues: CASSQTSGRVADTQYF. For the CDR3, the DNA is TGTGCCAGCAGCCAAACTAGCGGGAGGGTAGCAGATACGCAGTATTTT.

V gene TRBV5-1 combines with J gene TRBJ2-3; tentative D call: TRBD2 (5 bases). The CDR3 sequence is 15 residues long. Germline V lookup: CDR1 SGHRS, CDR2 YFSETQ. V was trimmed by 0 bases and J by 6 bases, leaving 14 bases between them. Written as DNA, the CDR3 is TGCGCCAGCAGCTTGGTGTTAGGACTCTCGGATACGCAGTATTTT. Its protein is CASSLVLGLSDTQYF.

The chain is built from TRBV24-1 and TRBJ1-5; 11 nucleotides agree with TRBD1. The CDR3 covers 17 residues. The germline gives CDR1 KGHDR, CDR2 SFDVKD. V dropped 3 bases and J dropped 3; count of bases not matched to a gene: 6. The CDR3 coding sequence is TGTGCCACCAGTGATACCGGGACAGGGGGGCTCAATCAGCCCCAGCATTTT. Its protein product is CATSDTGTGGLNQPQHF.

The chain links TRBV11-2 to TRBJ2-1; TRBD1 matches at 8 bases. Per germline, CDR1 SGHAT and CDR2 FQNNGV. The CDR3 is 15 residues long. J lost 8 bases, V lost 3 bases, and 9 bases had no gene match. Here the CDR3 reads CASSFEVGTGYEQFF. Written as DNA, the CDR3 is TGTGCCAGCAGCTTCGAGGTCGGGACAGGATATGAGCAGTTCTTC.

This rearrangement joins TRBV6-5 to TRBJ2-5, with D perhaps assigned TRBD1 or TRBD2 (5 bases each). Trimming shortened V by 4 bases and J by 3 bases, and 12 bases separated the two germline ends. Germline CDR1 MNHEY, CDR2 SVGAGI. This CDR3 comprises 14 residues. For the CDR3, the DNA is TGTGCCAGCAGTTTTTTTCGAGGGGAAGAGACCCAGTACTTC. Protein: CASSFFRGEETQYF.

The chain employs TRBV4-3 and TRBJ2-7; D is possibly TRBD1 or TRBD2 (6 bases each). The CDR3 has 15 residues. Deletions cut 0 bases from V and 2 bases from J, with 11 bases between. The germline gives CDR1 LGHNA, CDR2 YSLEER. The chain's CDR3 is CASSQDQGTPYEQYF. The CDR3 nucleotides are TGCGCCAGCAGCCAAGACCAGGGGACTCCCTACGAGCAGTACTTC.

The chain is built from TRBV28 and TRBJ1-5, with 7 bases that match TRBD1. Germline V lookup: CDR1 MDHEN, CDR2 SYDVKM. This CDR3 comprises 15 residues. Trimming took 6 bases from V and 6 from J; bases not matched to a gene: 11. The CDR3 loop reads CASRTQVAGGQPQHF. The CDR3, as DNA: TGTGCCAGCAGGACGCAGGTGGCAGGGGGTCAGCCCCAGCATTTT.

The gene calls are TRBV28 and TRBJ1-2; 7 nucleotides align to TRBD1. The germline gives CDR1 MDHEN, CDR2 SYDVKM. V shed 8 bases and J 2 bases; nucleotides not matched to a gene: 8. This CDR3 region has 14 residues. The CDR3 coding sequence is TGTGCCAGCCAGACAGGGACCCTAAACTATGGCTACACCTTC. Its translation: CASQTGTLNYGYTF.

The sample holds one count of this clone. DNA for the CDR3: TGTGCCAGCAGCTTAGACAGGGGCCTCCAGGATACGCAGTATTTT. It is translated as CASSLDRGLQDTQYF. This rearrangement joins TRBV7-3 to TRBJ2-3, with 8 bases aligning to TRBD1. Trimming at V came to 2 bases and at J to 6 bases, leaving 7 bases not matched to a gene. CDR3 length: 15 amino acids. Germline CDR1 is SGHTA and CDR2 is FQGTGA.

J is TRBJ1-5 and V is TRBV7-9; D uncertain. Trimming stripped 5 bases from V and 7 bases from J, with 12 bases between. The CDR3 consists of 13 residues. Germline CDR1 and CDR2: SEHNR and FQNEAQ (reference sequence). The CDR3 here is CASSRYSEQPQHF. As DNA, the CDR3 is TGTGCCAGCAGCCGGTACAGTGAGCAGCCCCAGCATTTT.

The chain has TRBV10-2 and TRBJ1-1, with 7 bases that match TRBD1. The CDR3 runs to 15 residues. From germline, CDR1 is WSHSY and CDR2 SAAADI. V shed 3 bases and J 5 bases; nucleotides not matched to a gene: 9. The CDR3 coding sequence is TGCGCCAGCAGTGATCAGGGGGAGATAACTACTGAAGCTTTCTTT. It encodes CASSDQGEITTEAFF.

V and J are TRBV19 and TRBJ2-1; 14 positions match TRBD2. V trimming: 7 bases; J trimming: 7 bases; junction bases outside the gene matches: 6. Germline CDR1 and CDR2: LNHDA and SQIVND (reference sequence). The CDR3 runs to 15 residues. The CDR3 region has the DNA TGTGCCAGTACCTCCCGACTAGCGGGAGGGAATGAGCAGTTCTTC. This codes for CASTSRLAGGNEQFF. Full variable domain (outside the CDR3, taken from reference TRBV19 and TRBJ2-1): DGGITQSPKYLFRKEGQNVTLSCEQNLNHDAMYWYRQDPGQGLRLIYYSQIVNDFQKGDIAEGYSVSREKKESFPLTVTSAQKNPTAFYLCASTSRLAGGNEQFFGPGTRLTVL.

J is TRBJ2-7 and V is TRBV28; a weak D match, TRBD1 (6 bases). The germline CDR1 and CDR2 sequences are MDHEN and SYDVKM. This CDR3 contains 17 residues. The V gene lost 3 bases and the J gene lost 1 base, with 19 bases spanning the gap. CDR3 DNA sequence: TGTGCCAGCAGTTTCCCCGCTTCAGACAGGTTATCCTACGAGCAGTACTTC. Protein product: CASSFPASDRLSYEQYF.

This clone was found once. The chain combines TRBV19 with TRBJ2-5; TRBD2 aligns across 9 bases. The V segment lost 5 bases and the J segment 1 base; nucleotides outside the gene matches: 5. The germline gives CDR1 LNHDA, CDR2 SQIVND (reference sequence). CDR3 length: 15 amino acids. DNA of the CDR3: TGTGCCAGTAGTGGAGCGGGAGGCTTCCAAGAGACCCAGTACTTC. It encodes CASSGAGGFQETQYF.

The CDR3 is CASTTTLDEQFF. CDR3 nucleotide sequence: TGTGCCAGCACCACAACTCTGGATGAGCAGTTCTTC. V and J are TRBV12-3 or TRBV12-4 and TRBJ2-1, with no clear D. The CDR3 runs 12 residues. The V and J ends lost 7 bases and 8 bases respectively, with 12 bases between them.

The J gene is TRBJ2-7, the V gene TRBV6-5; 8 nucleotides agree with TRBD2. The CDR3 contains 15 residues. The V and J ends lost 5 bases and 2 bases, in that order; junction bases with no gene match: 8. CDR1 MNHEY and CDR2 SVGAGI come from the germline V gene. The CDR3 sequence: CASSPPLAGPYEQYF. In DNA form, the CDR3 reads TGTGCCAGCAGTCCCCCTTTAGCGGGGCCCTACGAGCAGTACTTC.

This clone was found once. This chain links TRBV19 with TRBJ2-1, with 10 bases matching TRBD2. V dropped 1 base and J dropped 7; count of bases not matched to a gene: 7. The CDR3 sequence is 16 residues long. Looked up from germline, CDR1 is LNHDA and CDR2 is SQIVND (reference sequence). The CDR3 sequence: CASSIVQAGGRNEQFF. CDR3 bases: TGTGCCAGTAGTATAGTGCAAGCGGGAGGGCGAAATGAGCAGTTCTTC.

The chain uses TRBV9 and TRBJ2-7; TRBD1 agrees at 8 bases. Germline V gene sequence: CDR1 SGDLS, CDR2 YYNGEE. The CDR3 is made up of 15 amino acids. The junction had 9 bases not matched to a gene; V was cut back by 4 bases and J by 3 bases. In DNA form, the CDR3 reads TGTGCCAGCAGCTCAGGCGGGGACAGGCGCTACGAGCAGTACTTC. It codes for CASSSGGDRRYEQYF.